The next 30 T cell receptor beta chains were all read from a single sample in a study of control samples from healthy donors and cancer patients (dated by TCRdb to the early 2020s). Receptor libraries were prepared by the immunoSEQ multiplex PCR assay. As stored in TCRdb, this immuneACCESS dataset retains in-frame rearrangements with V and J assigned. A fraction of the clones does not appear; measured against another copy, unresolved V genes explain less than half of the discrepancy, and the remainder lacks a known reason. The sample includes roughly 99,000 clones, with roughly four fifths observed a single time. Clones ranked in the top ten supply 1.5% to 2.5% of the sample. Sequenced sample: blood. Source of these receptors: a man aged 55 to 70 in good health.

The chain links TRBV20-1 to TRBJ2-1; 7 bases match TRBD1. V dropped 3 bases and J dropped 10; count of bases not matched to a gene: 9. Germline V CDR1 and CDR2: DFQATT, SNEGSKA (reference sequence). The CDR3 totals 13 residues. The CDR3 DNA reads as TGCAGTGCTAGTGACAGGGTAAGCGGAGAGCAGTTCTTC. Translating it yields CSASDRVSGEQFF.

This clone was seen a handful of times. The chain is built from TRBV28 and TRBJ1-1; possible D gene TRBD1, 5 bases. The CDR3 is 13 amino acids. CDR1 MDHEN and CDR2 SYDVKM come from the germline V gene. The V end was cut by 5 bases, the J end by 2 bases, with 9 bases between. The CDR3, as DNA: TGTGCCAGCAGTGACAGACCTAACACTGAAGCTTTCTTT. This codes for CASSDRPNTEAFF.

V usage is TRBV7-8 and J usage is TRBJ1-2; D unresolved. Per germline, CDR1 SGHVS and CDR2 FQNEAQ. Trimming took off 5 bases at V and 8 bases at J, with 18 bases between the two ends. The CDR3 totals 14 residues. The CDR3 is CASSGSPGPLGYTF. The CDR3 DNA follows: TGTGCCAGCAGCGGGAGCCCGGGTCCCCTCGGCTACACCTTC.

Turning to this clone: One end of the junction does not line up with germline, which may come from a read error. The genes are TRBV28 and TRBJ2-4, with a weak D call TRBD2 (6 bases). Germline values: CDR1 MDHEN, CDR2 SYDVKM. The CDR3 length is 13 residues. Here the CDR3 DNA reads TGTGCCAGCAGTCCCCCGGGGTTTTCGGGGGAGAACTTC. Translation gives CASSPPGFSGENF.

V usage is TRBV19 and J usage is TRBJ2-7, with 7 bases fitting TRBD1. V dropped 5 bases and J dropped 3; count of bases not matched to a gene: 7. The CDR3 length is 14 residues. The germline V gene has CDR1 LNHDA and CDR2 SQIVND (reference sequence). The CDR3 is CASSQTGTVYEQYF. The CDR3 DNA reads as TGTGCCAGTAGTCAAACCGGGACAGTCTACGAGCAGTACTTC.

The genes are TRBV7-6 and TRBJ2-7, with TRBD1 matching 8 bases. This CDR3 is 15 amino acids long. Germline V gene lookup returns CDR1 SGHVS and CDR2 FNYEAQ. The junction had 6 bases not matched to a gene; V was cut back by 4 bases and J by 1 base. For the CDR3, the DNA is TGTGCCAGCAGCTCCGCCGGGACAGGATCCTACGAGCAGTACTTC. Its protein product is CASSSAGTGSYEQYF.

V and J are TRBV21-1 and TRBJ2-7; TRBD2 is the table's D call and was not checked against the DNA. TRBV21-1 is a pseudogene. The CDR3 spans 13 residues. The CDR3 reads CARPRENSYEQYF. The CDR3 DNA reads TGTGCCCGGCCTAGGGAGAACTCCTACGAGCAGTACTTC.

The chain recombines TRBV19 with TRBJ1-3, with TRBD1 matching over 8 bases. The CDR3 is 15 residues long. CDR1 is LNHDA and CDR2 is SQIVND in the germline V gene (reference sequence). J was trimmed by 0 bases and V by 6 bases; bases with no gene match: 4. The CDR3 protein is CASRMDRASGNTIYF. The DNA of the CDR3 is TGTGCCAGTAGGATGGACAGGGCCTCTGGAAACACCATATATTTT.

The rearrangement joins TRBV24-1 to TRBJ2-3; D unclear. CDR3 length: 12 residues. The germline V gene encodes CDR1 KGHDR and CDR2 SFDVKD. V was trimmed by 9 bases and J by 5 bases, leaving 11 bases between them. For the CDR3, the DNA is TGTGCCACCTCCGCTCAGTTAGATACGCAGTATTTT. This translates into CATSAQLDTQYF.

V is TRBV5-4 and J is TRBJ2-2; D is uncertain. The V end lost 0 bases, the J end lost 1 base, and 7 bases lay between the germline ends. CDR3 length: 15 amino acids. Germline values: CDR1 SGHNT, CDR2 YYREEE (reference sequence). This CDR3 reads CASSLGSGNTGELFF. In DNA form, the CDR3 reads TGTGCCAGCAGCTTGGGATCAGGGAACACCGGGGAGCTGTTTTTT.

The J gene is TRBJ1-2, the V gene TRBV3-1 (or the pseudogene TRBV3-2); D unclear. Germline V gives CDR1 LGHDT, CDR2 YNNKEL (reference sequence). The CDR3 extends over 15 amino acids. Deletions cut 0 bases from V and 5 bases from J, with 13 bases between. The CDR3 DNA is TGTGCCAGCAGCCAAGACGTCATACAGAAATATGGCTACACCTTC. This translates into CASSQDVIQKYGYTF.

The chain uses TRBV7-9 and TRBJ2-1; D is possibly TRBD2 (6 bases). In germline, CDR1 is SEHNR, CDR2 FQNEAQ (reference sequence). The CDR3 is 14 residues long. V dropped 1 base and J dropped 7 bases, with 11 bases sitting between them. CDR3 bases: TGTGCCAGCAGCTTAGGCCTCCGGGGGAATGAGCAGTTCTTC. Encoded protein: CASSLGLRGNEQFF.

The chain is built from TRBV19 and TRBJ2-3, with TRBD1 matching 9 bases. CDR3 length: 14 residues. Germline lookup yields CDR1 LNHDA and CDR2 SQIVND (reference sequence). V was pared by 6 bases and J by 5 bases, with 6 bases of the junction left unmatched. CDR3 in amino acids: CASRAQGARDTQYF. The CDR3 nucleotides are TGTGCCAGTAGGGCACAGGGGGCTCGAGATACGCAGTATTTT.

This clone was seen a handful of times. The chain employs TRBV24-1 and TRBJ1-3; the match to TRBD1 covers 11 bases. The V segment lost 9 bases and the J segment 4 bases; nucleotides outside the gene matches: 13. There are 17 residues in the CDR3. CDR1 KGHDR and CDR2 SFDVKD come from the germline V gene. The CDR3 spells CATLGWTGGFGGNTIYF. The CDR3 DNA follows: TGTGCCACCCTCGGATGGACAGGGGGCTTTGGGGGAAACACCATATATTTT.

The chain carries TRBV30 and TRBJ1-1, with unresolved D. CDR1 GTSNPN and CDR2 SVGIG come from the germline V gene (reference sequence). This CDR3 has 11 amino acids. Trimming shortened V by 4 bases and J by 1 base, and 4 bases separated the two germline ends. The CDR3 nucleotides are TGTGCCTGGATTGCGAACACTGAAGCTTTCTTT. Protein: CAWIANTEAFF.

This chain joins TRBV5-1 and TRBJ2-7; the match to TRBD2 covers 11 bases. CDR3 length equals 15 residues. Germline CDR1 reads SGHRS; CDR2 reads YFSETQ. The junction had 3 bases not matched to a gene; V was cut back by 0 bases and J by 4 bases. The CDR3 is CASSLGVAGGYEQYF. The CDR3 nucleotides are TGCGCCAGCAGCTTGGGAGTAGCGGGAGGGTACGAGCAGTACTTC.

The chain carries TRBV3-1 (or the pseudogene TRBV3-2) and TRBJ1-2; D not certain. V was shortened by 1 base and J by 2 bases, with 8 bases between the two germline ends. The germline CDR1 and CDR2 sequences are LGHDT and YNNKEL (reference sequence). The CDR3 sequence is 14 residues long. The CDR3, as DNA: TGTGCCAGCAGCCAAGGAGAAGGGAACTATGGCTACACCTTC. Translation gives CASSQGEGNYGYTF.

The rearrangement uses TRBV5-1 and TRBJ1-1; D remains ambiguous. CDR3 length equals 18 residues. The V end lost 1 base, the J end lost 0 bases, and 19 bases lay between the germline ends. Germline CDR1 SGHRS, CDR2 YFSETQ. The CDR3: CASSLMSSRAGMNTEAFF. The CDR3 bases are TGCGCCAGCAGCTTGATGTCGTCCCGGGCGGGGATGAACACTGAAGCTTTCTTT.

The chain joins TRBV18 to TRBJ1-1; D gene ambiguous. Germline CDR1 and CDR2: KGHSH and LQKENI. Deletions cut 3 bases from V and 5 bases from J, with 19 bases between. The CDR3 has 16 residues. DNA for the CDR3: TGTGCCAGCTCACCTTCACGGTCCCGCTTAGGAACTGAAGCTTTCTTT. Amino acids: CASSPSRSRLGTEAFF.

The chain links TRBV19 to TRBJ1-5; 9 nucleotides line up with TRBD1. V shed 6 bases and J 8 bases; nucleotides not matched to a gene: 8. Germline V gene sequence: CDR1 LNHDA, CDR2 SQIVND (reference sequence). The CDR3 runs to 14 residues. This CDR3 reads CASSHRGRVEPQHF. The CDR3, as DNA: TGTGCCAGTAGCCACAGGGGGCGCGTAGAGCCCCAGCATTTT. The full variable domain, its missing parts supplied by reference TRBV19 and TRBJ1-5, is DGGITQSPKYLFRKEGQNVTLSCEQNLNHDAMYWYRQDPGQGLRLIYYSQIVNDFQKGDIAEGYSVSREKKESFPLTVTSAQKNPTAFYLCASSHRGRVEPQHFGDGTRLSIL.

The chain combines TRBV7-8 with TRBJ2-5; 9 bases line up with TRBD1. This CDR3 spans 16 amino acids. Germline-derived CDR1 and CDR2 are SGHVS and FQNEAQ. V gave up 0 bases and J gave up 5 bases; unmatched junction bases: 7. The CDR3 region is CASSLAGQGSVETQYF. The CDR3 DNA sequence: TGTGCCAGCAGCTTAGCGGGACAGGGAAGTGTGGAGACCCAGTACTTC.

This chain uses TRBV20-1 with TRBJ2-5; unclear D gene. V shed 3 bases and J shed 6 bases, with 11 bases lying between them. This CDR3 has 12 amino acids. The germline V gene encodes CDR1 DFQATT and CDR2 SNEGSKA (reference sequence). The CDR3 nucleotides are TGCAGTGCTAGTTTTTGGCCCCAGACCCAGTACTTC. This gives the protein CSASFWPQTQYF.

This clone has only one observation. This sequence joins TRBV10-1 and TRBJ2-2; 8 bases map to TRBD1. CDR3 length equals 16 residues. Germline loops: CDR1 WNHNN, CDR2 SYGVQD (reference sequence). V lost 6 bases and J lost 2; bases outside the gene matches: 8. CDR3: CASSADRGGNTGELFF. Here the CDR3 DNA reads TGCGCCAGCAGCGCAGACAGGGGAGGAAACACCGGGGAGCTGTTTTTT.

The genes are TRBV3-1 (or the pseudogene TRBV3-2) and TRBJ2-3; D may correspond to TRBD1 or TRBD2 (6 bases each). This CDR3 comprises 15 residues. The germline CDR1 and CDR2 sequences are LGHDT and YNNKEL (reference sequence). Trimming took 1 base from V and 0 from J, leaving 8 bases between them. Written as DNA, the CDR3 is TGTGCCAGCAGCCAAGCGGGGGCCAGCACAGATACGCAGTATTTT. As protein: CASSQAGASTDTQYF.

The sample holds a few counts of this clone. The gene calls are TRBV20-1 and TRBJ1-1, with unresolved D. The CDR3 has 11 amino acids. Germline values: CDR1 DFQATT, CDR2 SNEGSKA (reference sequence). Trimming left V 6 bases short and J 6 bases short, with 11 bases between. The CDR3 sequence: CSALNGAEAFF. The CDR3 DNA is TGCAGTGCCTTAAACGGGGCTGAAGCTTTCTTT.

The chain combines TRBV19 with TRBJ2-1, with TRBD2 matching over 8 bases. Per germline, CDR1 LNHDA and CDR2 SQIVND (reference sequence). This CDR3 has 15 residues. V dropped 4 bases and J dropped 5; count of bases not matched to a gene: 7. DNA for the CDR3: TGTGCCAGTAGTAGATGGGCCGGGAGGGACAATGAGCAGTTCTTC. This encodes CASSRWAGRDNEQFF.

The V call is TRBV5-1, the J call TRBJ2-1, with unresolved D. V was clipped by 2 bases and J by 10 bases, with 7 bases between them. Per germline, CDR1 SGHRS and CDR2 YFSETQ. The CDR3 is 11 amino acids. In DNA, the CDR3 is TGCGCCAGCAGCTTACAAGGAGAGCAGTTCTTC. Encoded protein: CASSLQGEQFF.

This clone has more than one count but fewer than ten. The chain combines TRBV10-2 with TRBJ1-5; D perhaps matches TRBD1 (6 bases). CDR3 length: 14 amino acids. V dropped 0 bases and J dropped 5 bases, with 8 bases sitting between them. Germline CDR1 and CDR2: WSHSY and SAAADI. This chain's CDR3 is CASSESGGDQPQHF. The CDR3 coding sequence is TGCGCCAGCAGTGAGTCCGGGGGCGATCAGCCCCAGCATTTT.

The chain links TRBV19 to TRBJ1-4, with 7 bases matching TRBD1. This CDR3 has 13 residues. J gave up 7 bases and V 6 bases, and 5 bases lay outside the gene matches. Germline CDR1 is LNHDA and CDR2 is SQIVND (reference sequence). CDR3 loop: CASSTTGTEKLFF. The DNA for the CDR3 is TGTGCCAGTAGCACGACAGGGACTGAAAAACTGTTTTTT.

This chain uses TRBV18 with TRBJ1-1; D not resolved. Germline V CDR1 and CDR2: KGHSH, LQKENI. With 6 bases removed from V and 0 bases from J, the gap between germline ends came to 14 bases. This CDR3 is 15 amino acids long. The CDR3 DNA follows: TGTGCCAGCTCCTCCGGGCCCGGAGTGAACACTGAAGCTTTCTTT. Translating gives CASSSGPGVNTEAFF.